This TCR beta chain was sequenced in a study of regulatory T cells in long-lasting Graves disease. Study-wide findings and caveats: Among persistent patients, a larger number of public clonotypes were shared (about 2,800) than among newly diagnosed patients (roughly 1,000).

Time point of the sample: newly diagnosed GD, antithyroid drugs for less than 3 months. The authors made the TCR library using RNA they extracted from PBMCs. Germline V CDR1 and CDR2: LGHDT, YNNKEL (reference sequence). V lost 3 bases to trimming and J lost 0 bases, with 9 bases between them. This CDR3 spans 14 amino acids. This clonotype was observed a few times. The target antigen is unknown. In building TCR beta libraries, iRepertoire HTBI primers were used together with Arm-PCR of CDR3 regions. TCRdb processed the multiplex PCR reads anew with MiXCR; each CDR3 protein has one entry. The data contain 400,000 to 500,000 distinct CDR3 sequences, approximately 16% of them singletons. The same data also contributed to another study, on T cells in Graves' hyperthyroidism and ophthalmopathy.

The chain uses TRBV3-1 and TRBJ2-7; D uncertain. The sequence derives from a woman between 35 and 50 years old with Graves disease. Material: peripheral blood mononuclear cells (PBMCs), obtained at new diagnosis, from a patient treated with antithyroid drugs. The CDR3 nucleotides read TGTGCCAGCAGCCATTATACGGACTCCTACGAGCAGTACTTC. Translated, it gives CASSHYTDSYEQYF.